The 16 T cell receptor beta chains listed next were all sequenced from one sample in a study of T cell responses to AZD1222 COVID-19 vaccine (dated by TCRdb to the early 2020s). In the paper's terms, the time point label means: about 28 days (+/-7) after the second vaccine dose. Library preparation was by the immunoSEQ multiplex PCR assay. TCRdb provides this immuneACCESS table in a form limited to in-frame rearrangements. Some clones are lacking; in checked studies, under half of them reflect an unresolved V gene, and why the rest are absent is not known. Recorded for this sample are 130,000 or so clones; 80% to 90% of them occurred a single time. The leading ten clones occupy roughly 8.9% of the sample. This specimen consisted of peripheral blood, obtained 28 days after the second AZD1222 dose. The receptors shown here come from an adult who received the AZD1222 COVID-19 vaccine.

The chain has TRBV7-3 and TRBJ2-7; TRBD2 is a possible D gene (7 bases). V was shortened by 1 base and J by 3 bases, with 13 bases between the two germline ends. Germline CDR1 SGHTA, CDR2 FQGTGA. The CDR3 is 15 amino acids. Written as DNA, the CDR3 is TGTGCCAGCAGCTTAAACGCGGGGGCGAGCTACGAGCAGTACTTC. Translating it yields CASSLNAGASYEQYF.

The chain uses TRBV7-9 and TRBJ2-5; the match to TRBD1 covers 10 bases. CDR3 length: 14 amino acids. V lost 5 bases, J lost 5 bases, and 5 bases stayed unmatched. Per germline, CDR1 SEHNR and CDR2 FQNEAQ (reference sequence). CDR3 amino acids: CASSAGTGAETQYF. The DNA for the CDR3 is TGTGCCAGCAGCGCGGGGACAGGGGCCGAGACCCAGTACTTC.

This chain links TRBV21-1 with TRBJ1-6. TRBV21-1 is deemed a pseudogene. This CDR3 comprises 17 residues. CDR3 sequence: CASSPHDPGGYNSPLHF. In nucleotides, the CDR3 is TGTGCCAGCAGCCCACACGACCCAGGCGGTTATAATTCACCCCTCCACTTT.

This clone turned up a few times. The chain combines TRBV7-9 with TRBJ2-2; 9 bases agree with TRBD1. V lost 4 bases and J lost 3; bases outside the gene matches: 0. Germline-derived CDR1 and CDR2 are SEHNR and FQNEAQ (reference sequence). This CDR3 is 14 amino acids long. CDR3 bases: TGTGCCAGCAGCTACAGGGGGCACACCGGGGAGCTGTTTTTT. Its translation: CASSYRGHTGELFF.

On this clone itself: The junction shows a germline mismatch at one end, possibly a read error. The rearrangement joins TRBV7-7 to TRBJ2-7, with TRBD1 matching over 8 bases. The CDR3 extends over 14 amino acids. Germline V gene sequence: CDR1 SSHAT, CDR2 FNYEAQ (reference sequence). The CDR3 loop reads CASSLEGQDSEQYF. CDR3 coding DNA: TGTGCTAGCAGCTTAGAGGGACAGGACTCCGAGCAGTACTTC.

This clone was detected many times. The J gene is TRBJ1-2, the V gene TRBV7-9, with TRBD1 as a possible D gene (6 bases). Germline CDR1 and CDR2: SEHNR and FQNEAQ (reference sequence). V was shortened by 3 bases and J by 4 bases, with 9 bases between the two germline ends. CDR3 length equals 13 residues. Written as DNA, the CDR3 is TGTGCCAGCAGCTTGGGGGCAAGCTATGGCTACACCTTC. Translated, it gives CASSLGASYGYTF.

Notes on this clone: Compared with germline, one end of the junction differs, possibly owing to a read error. The chain links TRBV7-7 to TRBJ1-6, with unresolved D. The CDR3 runs 18 residues. Germline V gives CDR1 SSHAT, CDR2 FNYEAQ (reference sequence). CDR3 residues: CASSLARPGAANNSPLHF. CDR3 bases: TGTGCTAGCAGCTTAGCCCGACCGGGAGCGGCCAATAATTCACCCCTCCACTTT.

The CDR3 region has the DNA TGTGCCAGCAGTTACTCAGCAGGGGGCGCGTACGAGCAGTACTTC. Translating gives CASSYSAGGAYEQYF. V and J are TRBV6-5 and TRBJ2-7; 8 bases are shared with TRBD1. The length of the CDR3 is 15 residues. V was pared by 0 bases and J by 4 bases, with 5 bases of the junction left unmatched. The germline CDR1 and CDR2 sequences are MNHEY and SVGAGI.

This rearrangement joins TRBV5-4 to TRBJ1-6; D unresolved. CDR1 and CDR2 (germline): SGHNT, YYREEE (reference sequence). The CDR3 spans 15 residues. Between the trimmed V and J ends, which lost 0 bases and 6 bases, there was a span of 10 bases. CDR3 protein: CASSLVAEPNSPLHF. The CDR3 coding sequence is TGTGCCAGCAGCTTGGTGGCCGAACCTAATTCACCCCTCCACTTT.

The chain has TRBV7-3 and TRBJ1-1; no clear D gene. V was trimmed by 5 bases and J by 5 bases, leaving 12 bases between them. The CDR3 has 13 residues. Germline V lookup: CDR1 SGHTA, CDR2 FQGTGA. The CDR3 bases are TGTGCCAGCAGCCCGGGGTATGGGACTGAAGCTTTCTTT. Its translation: CASSPGYGTEAFF.

The chain links TRBV6-4 to TRBJ2-3, with TRBD2 as a possible D gene (5 bases). V lost 6 bases and J lost 1, with 8 bases in between. In germline, CDR1 is MRHNA, CDR2 SNTAGT. The length of the CDR3 is 13 residues. The CDR3 bases are TGTGCCAGCAGAAAGGAGGGCACAGATACGCAGTATTTT. Protein product: CASRKEGTDTQYF.

V is TRBV4-2 and J is TRBJ1-2; 8 nucleotides match TRBD1. The junction had 6 bases not matched to a gene; V was cut back by 4 bases and J by 5 bases. This CDR3 region has 14 residues. Germline assignment: CDR1 LGHNA and CDR2 YNFKEQ. The DNA of the CDR3 is TGTGCCAGCAGCCCCGGACAGGGAGGATATGGCTACACCTTC. Its translation: CASSPGQGGYGYTF.

CDR3 sequence: CASGDSYNEQFF. CDR3 nucleotide sequence: TGTGCCAGCGGGGACTCCTACAATGAGCAGTTCTTC. V usage is TRBV6-1 and J usage is TRBJ2-1; D is unresolved. The germline gives CDR1 MNHNS, CDR2 SASEGT. Trimming took off 8 bases at V and 0 bases at J, with 5 bases between the two ends. CDR3 size: 12 residues.

This rearrangement joins TRBV4-3 to TRBJ1-4, with 7 bases matching TRBD1. There are 15 residues in the CDR3. With V trimmed by 3 bases and J by 7 bases, 8 bases remained unmatched. Germline lookup yields CDR1 LGHNA and CDR2 YSLEER. CDR3 protein: CASSHDREAVEKLFF. In DNA, the CDR3 is TGCGCCAGCAGCCATGACAGGGAGGCAGTTGAAAAACTGTTTTTT.

J is TRBJ2-7 and V is TRBV10-3; D call uncertain. Trimming stripped 4 bases from V and 7 bases from J, with 11 bases between. CDR3 size: 12 residues. The germline V gene encodes CDR1 ENHRY and CDR2 SYGVKD. The CDR3 DNA reads TGTGCCATCAGTGGCACCGGACCGGAGCAGTACTTC. Residues: CAISGTGPEQYF.

The CDR3 reads CASSQSLEQETQYF. Written as DNA, the CDR3 is TGCGCCAGCAGTCAATCTTTAGAGCAAGAGACCCAGTACTTC. The V and J genes are TRBV23-1 and TRBJ2-5; D unclear. TRBV23-1 falls under the ORF class, with uncertain function. V was pared by 0 bases and J by 2 bases, with 7 bases between. The CDR3 loop spans 14 amino acids.